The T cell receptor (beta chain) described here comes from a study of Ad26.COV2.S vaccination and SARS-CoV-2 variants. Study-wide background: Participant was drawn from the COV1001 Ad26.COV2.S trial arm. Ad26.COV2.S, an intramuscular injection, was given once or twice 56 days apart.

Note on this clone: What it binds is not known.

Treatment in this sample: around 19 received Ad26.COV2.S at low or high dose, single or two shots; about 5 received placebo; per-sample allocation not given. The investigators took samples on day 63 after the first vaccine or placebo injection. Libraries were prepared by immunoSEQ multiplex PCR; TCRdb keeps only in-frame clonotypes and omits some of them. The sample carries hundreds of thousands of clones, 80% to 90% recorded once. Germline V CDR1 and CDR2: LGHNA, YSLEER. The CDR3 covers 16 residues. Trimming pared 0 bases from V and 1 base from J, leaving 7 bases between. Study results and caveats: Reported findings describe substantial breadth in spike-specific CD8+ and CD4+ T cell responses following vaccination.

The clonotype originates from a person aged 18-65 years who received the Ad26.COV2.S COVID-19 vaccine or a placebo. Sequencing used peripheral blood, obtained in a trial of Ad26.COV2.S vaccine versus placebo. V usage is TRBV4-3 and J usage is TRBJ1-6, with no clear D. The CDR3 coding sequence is TGCGCCAGCAGCCAAGATGGGCCTTCCTATAATTCACCCCTCCACTTT. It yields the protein CASSQDGPSYNSPLHF.